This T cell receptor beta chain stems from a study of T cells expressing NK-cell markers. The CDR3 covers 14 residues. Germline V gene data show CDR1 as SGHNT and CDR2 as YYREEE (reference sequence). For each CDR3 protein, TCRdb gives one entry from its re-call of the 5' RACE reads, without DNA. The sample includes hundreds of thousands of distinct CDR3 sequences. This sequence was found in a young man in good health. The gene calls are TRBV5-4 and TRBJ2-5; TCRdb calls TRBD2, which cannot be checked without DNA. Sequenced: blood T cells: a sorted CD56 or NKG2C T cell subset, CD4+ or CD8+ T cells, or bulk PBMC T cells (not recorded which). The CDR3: CASGREGLGETQYF.